This T cell receptor (beta chain) was identified during a study of shared clonotypes between healthy human individuals. Study findings and constraints: Shared across a few donors were around 5% of the naive CD4 clonotypes.

This clone came up once. Antigen: not known. CD4+ cells yielded CD45RA+ naive and CD45RA-negative memory subsets. The authors loaded around 200 ng DNA, around 32,000 T cell genomes, into sorted-subset replicate PCRs. Using immunoSEQ multiplex PCR, the repertoire was profiled, and TCRdb retains in-frame clones only, with some absent. The sample includes approximately 500,000 clones, 90% to 97% of them seen just once. This receptor was obtained from a woman in her twenties or thirties in good health. Sequenced sample: naive CD4+ T cells sorted from blood. Described subset: CD45RA+ positively selected.

The CDR3 loop is CATSRDRLATYEQYF. CDR3 DNA: TGTGCCACCAGCAGAGACCGACTAGCGACGTACGAGCAGTACTTC. The chain couples TRBV15 to TRBJ2-5, with 8 bases identical to TRBD2. The end of the DNA aligns better with TRBJ2-7, so the J call may be wrong. Germline CDR1 is LNHNV and CDR2 is YYDKDF (reference sequence). This CDR3 comprises 15 residues.